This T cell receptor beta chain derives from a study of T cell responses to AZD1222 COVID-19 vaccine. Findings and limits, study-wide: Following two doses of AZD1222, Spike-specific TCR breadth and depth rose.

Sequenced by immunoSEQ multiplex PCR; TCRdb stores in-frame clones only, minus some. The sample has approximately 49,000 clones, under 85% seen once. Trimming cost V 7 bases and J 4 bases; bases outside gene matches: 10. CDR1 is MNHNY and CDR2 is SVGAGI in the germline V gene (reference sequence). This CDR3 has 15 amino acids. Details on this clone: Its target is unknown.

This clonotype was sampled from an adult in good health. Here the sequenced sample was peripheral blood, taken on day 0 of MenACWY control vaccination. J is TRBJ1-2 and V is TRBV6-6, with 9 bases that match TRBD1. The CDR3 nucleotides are TGTGCCAGCAATCCCGACCGGGACAGGGTCTATGGCTACACCTTC. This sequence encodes CASNPDRDRVYGYTF.